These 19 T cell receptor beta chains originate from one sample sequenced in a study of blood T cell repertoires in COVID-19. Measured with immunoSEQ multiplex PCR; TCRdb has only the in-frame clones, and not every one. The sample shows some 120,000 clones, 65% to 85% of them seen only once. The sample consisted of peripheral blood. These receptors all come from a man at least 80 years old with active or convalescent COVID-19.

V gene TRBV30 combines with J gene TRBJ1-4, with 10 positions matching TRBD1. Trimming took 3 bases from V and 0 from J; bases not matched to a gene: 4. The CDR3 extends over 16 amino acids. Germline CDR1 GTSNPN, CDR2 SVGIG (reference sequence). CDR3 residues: CAWRVTGGSTNEKLFF. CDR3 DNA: TGTGCCTGGAGGGTGACAGGGGGCTCAACTAATGAAAAACTGTTTTTT. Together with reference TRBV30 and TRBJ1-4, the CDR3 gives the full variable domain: SQTIHQWPATLVQPVGSPLSLECTVEGTSNPNLYWYRQAAGRGLQLLFYSVGIGQISSEVPQNLSASRPQDRQFILSSKKLLLSDSGFYLCAWRVTGGSTNEKLFFGSGTQLSVL.

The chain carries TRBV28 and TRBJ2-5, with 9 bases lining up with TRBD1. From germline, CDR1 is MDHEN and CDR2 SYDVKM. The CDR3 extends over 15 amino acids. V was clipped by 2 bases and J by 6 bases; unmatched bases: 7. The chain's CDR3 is CASSLGGQGGKTQYF. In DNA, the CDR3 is TGTGCCAGCAGTTTAGGGGGACAGGGCGGTAAGACCCAGTACTTC.

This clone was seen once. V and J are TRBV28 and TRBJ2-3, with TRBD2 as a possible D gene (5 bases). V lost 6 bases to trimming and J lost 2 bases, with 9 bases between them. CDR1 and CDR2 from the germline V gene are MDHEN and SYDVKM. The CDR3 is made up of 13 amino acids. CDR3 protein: CASSSGVTDTQYF. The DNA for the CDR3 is TGTGCCAGCAGCTCCGGGGTCACAGATACGCAGTATTTT.

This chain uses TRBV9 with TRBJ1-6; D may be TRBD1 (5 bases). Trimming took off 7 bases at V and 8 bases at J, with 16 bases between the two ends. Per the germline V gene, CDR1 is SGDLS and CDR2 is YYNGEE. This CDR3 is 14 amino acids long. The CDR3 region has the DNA TGTGCCAGCCACCCGGGGGTACTTCATTCACCCCTCCACTTT. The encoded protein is CASHPGVLHSPLHF.

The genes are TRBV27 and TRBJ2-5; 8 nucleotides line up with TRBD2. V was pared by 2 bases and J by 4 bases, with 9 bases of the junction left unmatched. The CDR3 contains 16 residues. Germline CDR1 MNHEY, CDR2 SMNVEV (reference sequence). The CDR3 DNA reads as TGTGCCAGCAGTTTAGGGACTAGTGGGGCGGGAGAGACCCAGTACTTC. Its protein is CASSLGTSGAGETQYF.

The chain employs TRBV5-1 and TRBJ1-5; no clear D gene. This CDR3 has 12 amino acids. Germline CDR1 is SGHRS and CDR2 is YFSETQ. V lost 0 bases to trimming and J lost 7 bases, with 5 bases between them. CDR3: CASSLAGQPQHF. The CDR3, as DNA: TGCGCCAGCAGCTTGGCAGGCCAGCCCCAGCATTTT.

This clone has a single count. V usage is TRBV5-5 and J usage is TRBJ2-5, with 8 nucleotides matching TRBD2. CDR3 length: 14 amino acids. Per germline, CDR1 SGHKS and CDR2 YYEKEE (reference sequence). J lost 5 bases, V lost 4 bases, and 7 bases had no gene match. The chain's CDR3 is CASSPNGGGETQYF. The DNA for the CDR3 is TGTGCCAGCAGCCCTAACGGGGGGGGCGAGACCCAGTACTTC.

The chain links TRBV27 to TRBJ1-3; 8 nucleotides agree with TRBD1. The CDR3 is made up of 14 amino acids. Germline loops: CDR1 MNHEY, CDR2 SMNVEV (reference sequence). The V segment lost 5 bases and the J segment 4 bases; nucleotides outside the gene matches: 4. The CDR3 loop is CASSLRTGGNTIYF. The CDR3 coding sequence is TGTGCCAGCAGTCTCCGGACAGGGGGAAACACCATATATTTT.

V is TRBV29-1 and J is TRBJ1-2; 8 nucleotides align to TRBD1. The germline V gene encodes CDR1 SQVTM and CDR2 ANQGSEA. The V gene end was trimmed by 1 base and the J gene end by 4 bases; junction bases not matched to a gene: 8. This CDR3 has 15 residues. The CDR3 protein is CSVEGTGNDTYGYTF. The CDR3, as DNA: TGCAGCGTTGAAGGGACAGGGAACGATACCTATGGCTACACCTTC. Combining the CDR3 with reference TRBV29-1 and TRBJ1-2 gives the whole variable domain SAVISQKPSRDICQRGTSLTIQCQVDSQVTMMFWYRQQPGQSLTLIATANQGSEATYESGFVIDKFPISRPNLTFSTLTVSNMSPEDSSIYLCSVEGTGNDTYGYTFGSGTRLTVV.

The CDR3, as DNA: TGTGCCAGCAGCTTAGTATCGGACAGCCAAGAGACCCAGTACTTC. Its protein is CASSLVSDSQETQYF. The J gene is TRBJ2-5, the V gene TRBV7-2; a possible D gene is TRBD1 (6 bases). Germline V CDR1 and CDR2: SGHTA, FQGNSA. The CDR3 sequence is 15 residues long. The V end was cut by 1 base, the J end by 1 base, with 10 bases between.

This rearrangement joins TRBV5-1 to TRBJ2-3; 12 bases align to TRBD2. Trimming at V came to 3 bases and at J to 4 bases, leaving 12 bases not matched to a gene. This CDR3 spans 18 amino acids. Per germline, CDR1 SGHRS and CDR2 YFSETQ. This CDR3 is CASSYGITGTSGSDTQYF. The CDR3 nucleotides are TGCGCCAGCAGCTACGGAATAACCGGGACTAGCGGGTCAGATACGCAGTATTTT.

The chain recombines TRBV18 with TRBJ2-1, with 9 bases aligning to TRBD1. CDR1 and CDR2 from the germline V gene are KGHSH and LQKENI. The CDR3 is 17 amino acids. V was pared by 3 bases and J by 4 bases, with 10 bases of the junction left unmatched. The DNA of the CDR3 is TGTGCCAGCTCACCCCCGGGACAGGGATTTTCTTACAATGAGCAGTTCTTC. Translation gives CASSPPGQGFSYNEQFF.

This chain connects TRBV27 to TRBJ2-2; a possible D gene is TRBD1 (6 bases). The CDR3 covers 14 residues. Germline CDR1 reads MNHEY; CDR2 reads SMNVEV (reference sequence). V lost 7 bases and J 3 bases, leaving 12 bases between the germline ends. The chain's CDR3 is CASKTGKYTGELFF. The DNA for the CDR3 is TGTGCCAGCAAAACAGGGAAATACACCGGGGAGCTGTTTTTT.

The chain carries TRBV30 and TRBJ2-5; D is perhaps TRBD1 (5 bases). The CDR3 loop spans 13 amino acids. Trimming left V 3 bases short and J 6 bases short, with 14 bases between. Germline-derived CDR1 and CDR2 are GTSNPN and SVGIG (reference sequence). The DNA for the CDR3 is TGTGCCTGGAGCGACGGTGCAGGGAAGACCCAGTACTTC. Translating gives CAWSDGAGKTQYF.

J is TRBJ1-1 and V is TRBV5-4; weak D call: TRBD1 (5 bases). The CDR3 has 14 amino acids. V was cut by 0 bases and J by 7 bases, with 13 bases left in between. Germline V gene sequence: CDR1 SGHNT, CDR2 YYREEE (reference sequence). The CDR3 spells CASSLEQGWGEAFF. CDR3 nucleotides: TGTGCCAGCAGCTTGGAGCAGGGATGGGGTGAAGCTTTCTTT.

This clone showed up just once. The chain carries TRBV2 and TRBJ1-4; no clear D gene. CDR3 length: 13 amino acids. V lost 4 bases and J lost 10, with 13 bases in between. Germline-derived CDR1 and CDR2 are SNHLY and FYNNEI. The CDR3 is CASSGGNVGKLFF. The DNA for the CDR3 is TGTGCCAGCAGTGGAGGGAATGTTGGAAAACTGTTTTTT.

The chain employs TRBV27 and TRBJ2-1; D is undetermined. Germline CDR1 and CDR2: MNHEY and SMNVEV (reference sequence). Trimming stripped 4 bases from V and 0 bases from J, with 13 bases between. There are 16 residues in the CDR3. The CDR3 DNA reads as TGTGCCAGCAGTTCACCCCGGGTGAGCTCCTACAATGAGCAGTTCTTC. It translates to CASSSPRVSSYNEQFF.

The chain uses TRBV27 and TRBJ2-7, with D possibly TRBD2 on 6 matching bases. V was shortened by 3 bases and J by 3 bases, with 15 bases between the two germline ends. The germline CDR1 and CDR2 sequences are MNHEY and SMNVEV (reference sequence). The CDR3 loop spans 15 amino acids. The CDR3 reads CASSFSASEYYEQYF. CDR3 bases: TGTGCCAGCAGTTTCTCCGCTAGCGAGTACTACGAGCAGTACTTC.

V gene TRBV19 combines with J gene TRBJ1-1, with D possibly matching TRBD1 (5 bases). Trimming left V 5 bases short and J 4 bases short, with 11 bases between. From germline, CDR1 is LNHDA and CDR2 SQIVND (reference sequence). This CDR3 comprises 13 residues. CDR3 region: CASSYQGGTEAFF. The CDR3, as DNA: TGTGCCAGTAGTTATCAGGGTGGCACTGAAGCTTTCTTT. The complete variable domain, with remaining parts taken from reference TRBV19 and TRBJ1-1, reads DGGITQSPKYLFRKEGQNVTLSCEQNLNHDAMYWYRQDPGQGLRLIYYSQIVNDFQKGDIAEGYSVSREKKESFPLTVTSAQKNPTAFYLCASSYQGGTEAFFGQGTRLTVV.